What follows are 15 T cell receptor beta chains derived from one specimen sequenced in a study of cytomegalovirus exposure and HLA in healthy donors. The primer mix had 60 Vbeta and 13 Jbeta primers. The protocol was immunoSEQ multiplex PCR, while the TCRdb copy is restricted to in-frame clones and leaves out a portion. The sample records about 160,000 clones, roughly 87% being singletons. The specimen was PBMCs. These receptors originate from a girl under 18 in good health and CMV-seropositive.

The CDR3 spells CASSAGTGGEQYF. The CDR3 nucleotides read TGTGCCAGCAGCGCTGGGACAGGGGGAGAGCAGTACTTC. The gene calls are TRBV9 and TRBJ2-7, with 11 bases that match TRBD1. CDR1 is SGDLS and CDR2 is YYNGEE in the germline V gene. This CDR3 region has 13 residues. Germline trimming cut 3 bases from V and 7 bases from J; bases unmatched to any gene: 3. The complete variable domain, with remaining parts taken from reference TRBV9 and TRBJ2-7, reads DSGVTQTPKHLITATGQRVTLRCSPRSGDLSVYWYQQSLDQGLQFLIQYYNGEERAKGNILERFSAQQFPDLHSELNLSSLELGDSALYFCASSAGTGGEQYFGPGTRLTVT.

The chain has TRBV19 and TRBJ1-2, with D unclear. Trimming removed 0 bases at V and 3 bases at J, with 14 bases between. CDR3 length: 16 amino acids. The V gene's germline CDR1 is LNHDA and CDR2 SQIVND (reference sequence). The CDR3 sequence: CASSIEDSRRDYGYTF. CDR3 bases: TGTGCCAGTAGTATAGAGGACTCTAGACGGGACTATGGCTACACCTTC.

This chain links TRBV4-1 with TRBJ1-1; D is possibly TRBD1 (5 bases). The V end lost 3 bases, the J end lost 5 bases, and 13 bases lay between the germline ends. The V gene's germline CDR1 is MGHRA and CDR2 YSYEKL. This CDR3 has 14 amino acids. Here the CDR3 reads CASSHRAGNTEAFF. The CDR3 nucleotides are TGCGCCAGCAGCCACAGGGCAGGGAATACTGAAGCTTTCTTT.

V usage is TRBV28 and J usage is TRBJ2-7, with D possibly TRBD2 on 7 matching bases. V gave up 6 bases and J gave up 7 bases, with 19 bases separating them. The CDR3 loop spans 14 amino acids. Per germline, CDR1 MDHEN and CDR2 SYDVKM. The CDR3 here is CASRKTARGGEQYF. The CDR3 coding sequence is TGTGCCAGCAGGAAGACAGCGAGGGGGGGAGAGCAGTACTTC.

This sequence joins TRBV9 and TRBJ2-7; TRBD2 matches at 7 bases. Looked up from germline, CDR1 is SGDLS and CDR2 is YYNGEE. The CDR3 length is 14 residues. The V and J ends lost 0 bases and 7 bases, in that order; junction bases with no gene match: 7. The CDR3 loop reads CASSVEGLGREQYF. The CDR3 nucleotides read TGTGCCAGCAGCGTAGAAGGACTAGGAAGAGAGCAGTACTTC.

This sequence joins TRBV14 and TRBJ2-1; 9 bases map to TRBD2. The V gene end was trimmed by 3 bases and the J gene end by 2 bases; junction bases not matched to a gene: 17. Germline V gene lookup returns CDR1 SGHDN and CDR2 FVKESK. The CDR3 length is 20 residues. The CDR3, as DNA: TGTGCCAGCAGCCACACTTTAGCGGGAGTATCCCACCTTACCTACAATGAGCAGTTCTTC. This encodes CASSHTLAGVSHLTYNEQFF. The variable domain in full, with the rest retrieved from reference TRBV14 and TRBJ2-1, is EAGVTQFPSHSVIEKGQTVTLRCDPISGHDNLYWYRRVMGKEIKFLLHFVKESKQDESGMPNNRFLAERTGGTYSTLKVQPAELEDSGVYFCASSHTLAGVSHLTYNEQFFGPGTRLTVL.

The rearrangement uses TRBV30 and TRBJ1-1; 7 nucleotides agree with TRBD1. The trim removed 1 base at V and 2 bases at J, leaving 4 bases unmatched. Germline CDR1 GTSNPN, CDR2 SVGIG (reference sequence). The CDR3 loop spans 14 amino acids. The CDR3 DNA is TGTGCCTGGAGTGGGGGGACAGATAACACTGAAGCTTTCTTT. Translated: CAWSGGTDNTEAFF. Looking up the rest from reference TRBV30 and TRBJ1-1 gives the full variable domain: SQTIHQWPATLVQPVGSPLSLECTVEGTSNPNLYWYRQAAGRGLQLLFYSVGIGQISSEVPQNLSASRPQDRQFILSSKKLLLSDSGFYLCAWSGGTDNTEAFFGQGTRLTVV.

As DNA, the CDR3 is TGTGCCAGCAGTTCTCCGACTTGGCCTGGAAACACCATATATTTT. This codes for CASSSPTWPGNTIYF. The chain links TRBV28 to TRBJ1-3; D is undetermined. The CDR3 contains 15 residues. With 4 bases removed from V and 2 bases from J, the gap between germline ends came to 12 bases. Looked up from germline, CDR1 is MDHEN and CDR2 is SYDVKM.

The chain employs TRBV18 and TRBJ1-1; D unresolved. CDR1 and CDR2 (germline): KGHSH, LQKENI. V lost 3 bases, J lost 0 bases, and 8 bases lay in between. This CDR3 is built from 14 residues. The chain's CDR3 is CASSPRGLNTEAFF. As DNA, the CDR3 is TGTGCCAGCTCACCGAGAGGCCTGAACACTGAAGCTTTCTTT.

The rearrangement uses TRBV27 and TRBJ1-1; 7 bases match TRBD1. The CDR3 sequence is 13 residues long. Per the germline V gene, CDR1 is MNHEY and CDR2 is SMNVEV (reference sequence). Trimming cost V 3 bases and J 6 bases; bases outside gene matches: 4. CDR3 coding DNA: TGTGCCAGCAGTTTGCACAGGGGAGCTGAAGCTTTCTTT. Protein sequence: CASSLHRGAEAFF.

The rearrangement joins TRBV7-9 to TRBJ2-1; TRBD1 is a possible D gene (5 bases). Trimming removed 1 base from V and 10 bases from J, with 14 bases in between. The CDR3 covers 14 residues. The germline V gene encodes CDR1 SEHNR and CDR2 FQNEAQ (reference sequence). The CDR3 loop reads CASSLEGASWEQFF. The DNA of the CDR3 is TGTGCCAGCAGCTTAGAAGGGGCATCTTGGGAGCAGTTCTTC.

The chain carries TRBV14 and TRBJ2-5; maybe TRBD2 (5 bases). Trimming took 0 bases from V and 9 from J, leaving 11 bases between them. CDR3 size: 13 residues. Germline assignment: CDR1 SGHDN and CDR2 FVKESK. The CDR3 DNA follows: TGTGCCAGCAGCCAAGATCCCCTCGGGGCCCAGTACTTC. It encodes CASSQDPLGAQYF.

The chain combines TRBV5-6 with TRBJ1-1, with a tentative D call TRBD1 (5 bases). This CDR3 region has 16 residues. Germline V lookup: CDR1 SGHDT, CDR2 YYEEEE. V shed 0 bases and J shed 3 bases, with 15 bases lying between them. CDR3 sequence (DNA): TGTGCCAGCAGCTTGGCCGGGGCAGGGAGGGACACTGAAGCTTTCTTT. Protein product: CASSLAGAGRDTEAFF.

This sequence joins TRBV6-5 and TRBJ2-3; 8 bases agree with TRBD1. The V gene's germline CDR1 is MNHEY and CDR2 SVGAGI. CDR3 length: 16 residues. The V gene end was trimmed by 0 bases and the J gene end by 0 bases; junction bases not matched to a gene: 2. The CDR3 is CASSYSRDRSTDTQYF. CDR3 nucleotide sequence: TGTGCCAGCAGTTACTCGAGGGACAGGAGCACAGATACGCAGTATTTT.

This chain joins TRBV18 and TRBJ1-2; 7 nucleotides line up with TRBD1. Germline V CDR1 and CDR2: KGHSH, LQKENI. The ends lost 6 bases at V and 2 bases at J; junction bases unmatched: 9. The CDR3 is 15 amino acids. The CDR3, as DNA: TGTGCCAGCTCTTCCGAGGGGGCTCCCAACTATGGCTACACCTTC. Its translation: CASSSEGAPNYGYTF.